Sequencing of this T cell receptor beta chain was carried out in a study of monozygotic twins with inflammatory bowel disease. Findings of the study overall: With inverse Simpson as the measure, TCRbeta diversity was lower in IBD patients than in healthy co-twins. The data did not back a single strong IBD-associated clonotype or signal.

Worth noting for this clonotype: No antigen is known for it.

Researchers isolated total RNA from whole blood without sorting T cells. UMIs with a 6-nucleotide sample barcode were added by template switching. Each CDR3 protein gets one entry in TCRdb, which reprocessed the 5' RACE reads and gives no DNA. Listed are some 450,000 distinct CDR3 sequences; 2% to 3% falls within the top ten. CDR1 and CDR2 from the germline V gene are SGHTA and FQGTGA. CDR3 length: 16 residues. The chain has TRBV7-3 and TRBJ2-1; TCRdb returns TRBD2, unconfirmable since there is no DNA. The sequenced sample was blood. The receptor's source is a human donor with ulcerative colitis or Crohn's disease, or a healthy co-twin of an affected twin (not recorded which). CDR3 sequence: CASSPAGLYLNNEQFF.